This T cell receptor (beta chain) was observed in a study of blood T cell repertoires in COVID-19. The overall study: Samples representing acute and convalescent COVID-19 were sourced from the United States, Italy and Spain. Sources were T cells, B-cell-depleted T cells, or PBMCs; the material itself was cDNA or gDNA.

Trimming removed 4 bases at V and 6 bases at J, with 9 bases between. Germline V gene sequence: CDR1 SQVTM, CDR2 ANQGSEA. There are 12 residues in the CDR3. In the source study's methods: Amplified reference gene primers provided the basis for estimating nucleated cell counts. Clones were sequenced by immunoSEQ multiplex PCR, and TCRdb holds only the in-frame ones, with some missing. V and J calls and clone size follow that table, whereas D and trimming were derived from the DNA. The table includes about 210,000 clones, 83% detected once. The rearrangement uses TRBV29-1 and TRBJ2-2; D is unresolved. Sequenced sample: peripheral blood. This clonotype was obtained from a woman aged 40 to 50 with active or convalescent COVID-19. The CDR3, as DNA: TGCAGCGTTGTCCCTCCGGCCGGGGAGCTGTTTTTT. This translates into CSVVPPAGELFF.